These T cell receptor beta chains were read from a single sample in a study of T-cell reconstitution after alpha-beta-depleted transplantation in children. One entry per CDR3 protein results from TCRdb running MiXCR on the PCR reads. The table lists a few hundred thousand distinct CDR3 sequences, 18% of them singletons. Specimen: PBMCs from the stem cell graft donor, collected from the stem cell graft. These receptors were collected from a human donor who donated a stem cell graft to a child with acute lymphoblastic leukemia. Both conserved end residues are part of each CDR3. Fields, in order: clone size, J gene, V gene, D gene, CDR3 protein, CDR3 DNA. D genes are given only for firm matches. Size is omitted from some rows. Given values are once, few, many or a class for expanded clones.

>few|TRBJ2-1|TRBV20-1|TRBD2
CSALSLAGGYNEQFF
TGCAGTGCTCTCTCCCTAGCGGGGGGATACAATGAGCAGTTCTTC
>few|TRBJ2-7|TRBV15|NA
CATSRDRRSSAYEQYF
TGTGCCACCAGCAGAGATAGAAGGAGTAGTGCCTACGAGCAGTACTTC
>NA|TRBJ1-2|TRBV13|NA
CASSSTLYGYTF
TGTGCCAGCAGCTCTACGTTATATGGCTACACCTTC
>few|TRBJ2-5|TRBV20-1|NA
CSARPGRLPQETQYF
TGCAGTGCTAGACCCGGGAGATTACCGCAAGAGACCCAGTACTTC
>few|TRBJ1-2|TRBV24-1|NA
CATSGGAFYGYTF
TGTGCCACCTCTGGTGGGGCCTTCTATGGCTACACCTTC
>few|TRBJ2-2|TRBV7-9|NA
CASSPWARANTGELFF
TGTGCCAGCAGCCCCTGGGCTAGGGCGAACACCGGGGAGCTGTTTTTT
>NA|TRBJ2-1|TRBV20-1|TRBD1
CSAADRKSYNEQFF
TGCAGTGCAGCGGACAGGAAATCCTACAATGAGCAGTTCTTC
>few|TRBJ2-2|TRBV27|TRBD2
CASSLAAGHTGELFF
TGTGCCAGCAGTTTAGCAGCGGGGCACACCGGGGAGCTGTTTTTT
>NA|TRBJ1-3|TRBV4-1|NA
CASSQAALGTIYF
TGCGCCAGCAGCCAAGCGGCCCTCGGCACCATATATTTT
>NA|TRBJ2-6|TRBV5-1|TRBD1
CASSSALVATGAGANVLTF
TGCGCCAGCAGCTCCGCCCTTGTGGCCACAGGGGCCGGGGCCAACGTCCTGACTTTC
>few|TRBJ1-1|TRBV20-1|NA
CSAPSTGNTEAFF
TGCAGTGCTCCGAGCACAGGGAACACTGAAGCTTTCTTT
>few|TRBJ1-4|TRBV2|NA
CASSYLTRGQKINEKLFF
TGTGCCAGCAGCTACCTGACGAGGGGCCAGAAAATTAATGAAAAACTGTTTTTT
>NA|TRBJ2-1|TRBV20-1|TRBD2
CSDYRSGKTYNEQFF
TGCAGTGATTACCGGAGCGGGAAGACCTACAATGAGCAGTTCTTC
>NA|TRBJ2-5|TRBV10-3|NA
CAISLLGQPQYF
TGTGCCATCAGTTTACTAGGACAACCCCAGTACTTC
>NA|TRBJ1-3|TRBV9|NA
CASSVDTYSGNTIYF
TGTGCCAGCAGCGTCGACACCTACTCTGGAAACACCATATATTTT
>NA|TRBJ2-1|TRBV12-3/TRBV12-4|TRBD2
CASSPWGGYNEQFF
TGTGCCAGCAGTCCATGGGGGGGGTACAATGAGCAGTTCTTC
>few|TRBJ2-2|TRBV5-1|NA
CASSFEGASTGELFF
TGCGCCAGCAGCTTTGAGGGCGCGAGCACCGGGGAGCTGTTTTTT
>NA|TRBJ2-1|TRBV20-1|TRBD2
CSATGLAGGLRYNEQFF
TGCAGTGCTACAGGACTAGCGGGAGGCCTTAGGTACAATGAGCAGTTCTTC
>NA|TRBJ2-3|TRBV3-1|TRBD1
CASSQEGRNRGHTQYF
TGTGCCAGCAGCCAAGAGGGAAGGAACAGGGGGCATACGCAGTATTTT
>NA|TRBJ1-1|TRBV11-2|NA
CASKRALRDTEAFF
TGTGCCAGCAAAAGGGCCCTCCGGGACACTGAAGCTTTCTTT
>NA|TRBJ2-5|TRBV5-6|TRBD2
CASSLSGSMETQYF
TGTGCCAGCAGCTTGAGCGGGAGCATGGAGACCCAGTACTTC
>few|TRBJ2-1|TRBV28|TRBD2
CASSEGSGRAWLEQFF
TGTGCCAGCAGTGAAGGTAGCGGGAGGGCCTGGTTAGAGCAGTTCTTC
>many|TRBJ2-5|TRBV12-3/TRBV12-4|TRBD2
CASSLQTSGKETQYF
TGTGCCAGCAGTCTCCAGACTAGCGGAAAAGAGACCCAGTACTTC
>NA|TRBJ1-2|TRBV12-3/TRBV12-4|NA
CASSPGIGDYGYTF
TGTGCCAGCAGCCCGGGAATAGGAGACTATGGCTACACCTTC
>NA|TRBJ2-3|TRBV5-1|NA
CASSLAFSSTDTQYF
TGCGCCAGCAGCTTGGCCTTCTCTAGCACAGATACGCAGTATTTT
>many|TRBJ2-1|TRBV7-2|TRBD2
CASSLGPGLGHEQFF
TGTGCCAGCAGCTTAGGCCCGGGACTAGGACATGAGCAGTTCTTC
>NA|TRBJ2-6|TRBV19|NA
CASRPTRVPNSGANVLTF
TGTGCCAGCCGGCCTACACGGGTCCCCAACTCTGGGGCCAACGTCCTGACTTTC
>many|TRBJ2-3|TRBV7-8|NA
CASSLDGSTDTQYF
TGTGCCAGCAGCTTAGACGGGAGCACAGATACGCAGTATTTT
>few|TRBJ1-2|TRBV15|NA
CATSRKIGYGYTF
TGTGCCACCAGCAGGAAGATTGGCTATGGCTACACCTTC
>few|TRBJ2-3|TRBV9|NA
CASNNGPGTDTQYF
TGTGCCAGCAACAACGGGCCAGGCACAGATACGCAGTATTTT
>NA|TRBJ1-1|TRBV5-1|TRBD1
CASSRQGPGTEAFF
TGCGCCAGCAGCCGACAGGGTCCCGGCACTGAAGCTTTCTTT
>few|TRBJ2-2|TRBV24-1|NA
CATSDFRPANTGELFF
TGTGCCACCAGTGATTTTAGGCCGGCGAACACCGGGGAGCTGTTTTTT
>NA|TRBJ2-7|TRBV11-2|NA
CASSALTGWSEQYF
TGTGCCAGCAGCGCGTTGACGGGATGGAGTGAGCAGTACTTC
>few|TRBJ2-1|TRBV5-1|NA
CASSFPEGNNEQFF
TGCGCCAGCAGCTTCCCTGAGGGGAACAATGAGCAGTTCTTC
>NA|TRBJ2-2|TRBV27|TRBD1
CASSVNQGASGELFF
TGTGCCAGCAGTGTTAACCAGGGGGCTTCCGGGGAGCTGTTTTTT
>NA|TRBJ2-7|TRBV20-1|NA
CSARDLGTSSYEQYF
TGCAGTGCTAGAGATCTTGGCACAAGCTCCTACGAGCAGTACTTC
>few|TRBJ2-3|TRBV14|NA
CASSRSSVQGTDTQYF
TGTGCCAGCAGCCGGTCGTCGGTGCAGGGAACAGATACGCAGTATTTT
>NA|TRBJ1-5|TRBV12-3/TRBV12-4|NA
CASSLPGDSNQPQHF
TGTGCCAGCAGTTTACCTGGGGATAGCAATCAGCCCCAGCATTTT
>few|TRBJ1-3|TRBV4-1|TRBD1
CASSQDSILRGIRNTIYF
TGCGCCAGCAGCCAAGATTCTATTCTCAGGGGGATTCGAAACACCATATATTTT
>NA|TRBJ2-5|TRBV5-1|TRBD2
CASSLFPGTKPRTQYF
TGCGCCAGCAGCTTGTTCCCCGGGACTAAACCAAGGACCCAGTACTTC
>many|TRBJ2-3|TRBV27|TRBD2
CASSSRLAEGTDTQYF
TGTGCCAGCAGTTCACGACTAGCGGAGGGCACAGATACGCAGTATTTT
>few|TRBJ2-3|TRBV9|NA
CASSVELEADTQYF
TGTGCCAGCAGCGTAGAGCTCGAGGCAGATACGCAGTATTTT
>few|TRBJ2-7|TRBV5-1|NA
CASSSGEAGTYEQYF
TGCGCCAGCAGCTCGGGGGAAGCGGGCACCTACGAGCAGTACTTC
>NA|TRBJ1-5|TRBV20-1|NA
CSADAGGGQPQHF
TGCAGTGCTGATGCTGGGGGCGGGCAGCCCCAGCATTTT
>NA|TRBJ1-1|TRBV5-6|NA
CASSFTLRNTEAFF
TGTGCCAGCAGCTTTACTTTGCGGAACACTGAAGCTTTCTTT
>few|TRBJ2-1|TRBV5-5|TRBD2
CASSLLAGEYNEQFF
TGTGCCAGCAGCTTGCTAGCGGGAGAGTACAATGAGCAGTTCTTC
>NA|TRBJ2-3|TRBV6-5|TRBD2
CASSYSQAGVLPDTQYF
TGTGCCAGCAGTTACTCCCAAGCGGGAGTTTTGCCAGATACGCAGTATTTT
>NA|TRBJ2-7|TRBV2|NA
CASQRGAGHEQYF
TGTGCCAGCCAAAGAGGGGCCGGCCACGAGCAGTACTTC
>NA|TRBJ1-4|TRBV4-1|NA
CASSRGGWGATNEKLFF
TGCGCCAGCAGCCGCGGGGGGTGGGGGGCAACTAATGAAAAACTGTTTTTT
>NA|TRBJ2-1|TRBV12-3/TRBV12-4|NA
CASTQTQLSYNEQFF
TGTGCCAGCACCCAAACTCAACTCTCCTACAATGAGCAGTTCTTC
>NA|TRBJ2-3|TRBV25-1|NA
CASSTRIGTDTQYF
TGTGCCAGCAGCACACGGATCGGCACAGATACGCAGTATTTT